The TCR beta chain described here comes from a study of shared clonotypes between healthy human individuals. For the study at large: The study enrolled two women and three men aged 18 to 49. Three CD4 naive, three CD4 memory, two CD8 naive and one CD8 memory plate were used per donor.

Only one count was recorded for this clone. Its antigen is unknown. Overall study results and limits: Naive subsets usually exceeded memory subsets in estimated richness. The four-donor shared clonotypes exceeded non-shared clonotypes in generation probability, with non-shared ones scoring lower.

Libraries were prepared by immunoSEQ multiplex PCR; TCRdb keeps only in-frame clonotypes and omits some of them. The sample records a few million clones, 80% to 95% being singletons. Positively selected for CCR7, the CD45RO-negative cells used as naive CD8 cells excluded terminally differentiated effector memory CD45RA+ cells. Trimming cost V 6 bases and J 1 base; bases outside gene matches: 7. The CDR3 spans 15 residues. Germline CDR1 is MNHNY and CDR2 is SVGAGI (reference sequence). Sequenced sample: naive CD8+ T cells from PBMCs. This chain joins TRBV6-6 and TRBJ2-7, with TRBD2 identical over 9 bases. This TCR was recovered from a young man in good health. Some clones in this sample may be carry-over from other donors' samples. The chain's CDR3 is CASRPTSGFSYEQYF. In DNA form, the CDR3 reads TGTGCCAGCAGACCTACTAGCGGGTTTTCCTACGAGCAGTACTTC.